Listed here are 17 T cell receptor beta chains from one sample, sequenced in a study of T cells in Graves' hyperthyroidism and ophthalmopathy. TCR beta CDR3 regions were amplified from RNA. The HTBI primer set was used in a first-round RT-PCR of the TCR CDR3. TCRdb itself ran the multiplex PCR reads through MiXCR, one entry per CDR3 protein. The sample comprises 540,000 or so distinct CDR3 sequences, about 45% of which are singletons, and roughly 19% rests with the top ten. Material: peripheral blood or thyroid tissue (not recorded which). These receptors were taken from an adult woman with Graves' disease, either hyperthyroidism or ophthalmopathy (not recorded which).

This clonotype was counted many times. V is TRBV5-1 and J is TRBJ2-7; D not resolved. V gave up 4 bases and J gave up 1 base, with 15 bases separating them. CDR1 is SGHRS and CDR2 is YFSETQ in the germline V gene. The CDR3 sequence is 15 residues long. The CDR3 DNA sequence: TGCGCCAGCAGCAGGCTGCCGACCGGTTCCTACGAGCAGTACTTC. It is translated as CASSRLPTGSYEQYF.

Notes on this clonotype: The junction does not match germline at one end; this may be a read error. The chain couples TRBV11-2 to TRBJ1-1; TRBD1 matches 9 bases. The CDR3 is made up of 13 amino acids. Germline CDR1 is SGHAT and CDR2 is FQNNGV. CDR3 region: CASSHGTGMGDLF. In nucleotides, the CDR3 is TGTGCCAGCAGCCACGGGACAGGGATGGGTGATCTCTTT.

This clonotype was picked up many times. The J gene is TRBJ1-3, the V gene TRBV7-9, with 8 nucleotides matching TRBD1. V shed 7 bases and J 1 base; nucleotides not matched to a gene: 6. The CDR3 sequence is 15 residues long. Germline lookup yields CDR1 SEHNR and CDR2 FQNEAQ (reference sequence). Here the CDR3 DNA reads TGTGCCAGCACAGGACAGGGAACTTCTGGAAACACCATATATTTT. Amino acid sequence: CASTGQGTSGNTIYF.

V usage is TRBV20-1 and J usage is TRBJ1-1, with D possibly matching TRBD1 (6 bases). V dropped 0 bases and J dropped 1 base, with 18 bases sitting between them. Germline V lookup: CDR1 DFQATT, CDR2 SNEGSKA (reference sequence). The CDR3 extends over 17 amino acids. The CDR3 sequence: CSARDAGARLGNTEAFF. The CDR3 DNA reads TGCAGTGCTAGAGATGCGGGGGCGCGTCTTGGGAACACTGAAGCTTTCTTT.

The J gene is TRBJ2-5, the V gene TRBV10-2; TRBD2 agrees at 12 bases. The CDR3 extends over 15 amino acids. Trimming took 3 bases from V and 5 from J; bases not matched to a gene: 4. CDR1 is WSHSY and CDR2 is SAAADI in the germline V gene. CDR3 DNA sequence: TGCGCCAGCAGTGACCCGACTAGCGGGAGTGAGACCCAGTACTTC. It is translated as CASSDPTSGSETQYF.

The chain recombines TRBV24-1 with TRBJ2-5; D might be TRBD1 or TRBD2, each matching 5 bases. Germline CDR1 reads KGHDR; CDR2 reads SFDVKD. Trimming pared 7 bases from V and 2 bases from J, leaving 13 bases between. There are 14 residues in the CDR3. This chain's CDR3 is CATSLTGPQETQYF. DNA for the CDR3: TGTGCCACCAGCCTCACGGGGCCTCAAGAGACCCAGTACTTC.

This clonotype was observed at least ten times. This chain joins TRBV9 and TRBJ1-2; D ambiguous. Trimming stripped 7 bases from V and 4 bases from J, with 14 bases between. The CDR3 covers 13 residues. Germline CDR1 is SGDLS and CDR2 is YYNGEE. CDR3 sequence reads: CASAKGWSYGYTF. In nucleotides, the CDR3 is TGTGCCAGCGCCAAGGGCTGGAGCTATGGCTACACCTTC.

This clonotype was observed many times. The chain employs TRBV12-3 or TRBV12-4 and TRBJ2-7, with D possibly being TRBD1 (5 bases). The germline V and J ends were trimmed by 5 bases and 6 bases, with 14 bases remaining between them. This CDR3 has 13 residues. CDR3 sequence: CASSPTTVSEQYF. The CDR3 nucleotides are TGTGCCAGCAGTCCTACGACAGTATCCGAGCAGTACTTC.

This clonotype was seen ten or more times. The rearrangement joins TRBV6-5 to TRBJ1-1; perhaps TRBD1 as D (5 bases). This CDR3 is 11 amino acids long. The germline V gene encodes CDR1 MNHEY and CDR2 SVGAGI. V was shortened by 8 bases and J by 3 bases, with 7 bases between the two germline ends. CDR3 residues: CASGTYTEAFF. CDR3 DNA: TGTGCCAGCGGGACCTACACTGAAGCTTTCTTT.

V is TRBV7-8 and J is TRBJ2-5, with 9 bases matching TRBD2. Germline CDR1 and CDR2: SGHVS and FQNEAQ. V shed 5 bases, J shed 9 bases, and the junction held 7 bases outside the gene matches. The CDR3 loop spans 13 amino acids. The chain's CDR3 is CASSGRGGRPQYF. The CDR3 DNA reads TGTGCCAGCAGCGGGCGGGGGGGTAGGCCCCAGTACTTC.

This clonotype was seen ten or more times. The chain links TRBV20-1 to TRBJ1-2; D gene unclear. V shed 5 bases and J shed 13 bases, with 11 bases lying between them. The CDR3 has 9 residues. The germline V gene encodes CDR1 DFQATT and CDR2 SNEGSKA (reference sequence). The CDR3 sequence: CSAARAPTF. CDR3 in DNA: TGCAGTGCTGCGCGGGCGCCCACCTTC.

A remark on this clonotype: Possible read error: a much larger clone is one base away. The V gene is TRBV12-3 or TRBV12-4, the J gene TRBJ1-1, with D unresolved. The V end lost 3 bases, the J end lost 1 base, and 15 bases lay between the germline ends. The CDR3 has 16 amino acids. The CDR3 reads CASSLGQWRTNTEAFF. The CDR3 DNA is TGTGCCAGCAGTTTGGGTCAGTGGAGGACGAACACTGAAGCTTTCTTT.

The chain joins TRBV20-1 to TRBJ1-5, with TRBD1 matching 12 bases. Germline V gene data show CDR1 as DFQATT and CDR2 as SNEGSKA (reference sequence). Losses at the gene ends were 6 bases for V and 6 bases for J; bases not matched to a gene: 12. The CDR3 is 16 residues long. CDR3 sequence reads: CSAATPGQGAFQPQHF. Written as DNA, the CDR3 is TGCAGTGCCGCTACTCCGGGACAGGGGGCGTTTCAGCCCCAGCATTTT.

V gene TRBV19 combines with J gene TRBJ2-7; D gene ambiguous. With 3 bases removed from V and 1 base from J, the gap between germline ends came to 7 bases. The CDR3 sequence is 13 residues long. The germline V gene has CDR1 LNHDA and CDR2 SQIVND (reference sequence). Written as DNA, the CDR3 is TGTGCCAGTAGTATCTTCGGTTCCTACGAGCAGTACTTC. Protein: CASSIFGSYEQYF.

At least ten counts were recorded for this clonotype. The genes are TRBV11-2 and TRBJ1-6; TRBD1 is a possible D gene (6 bases). Germline V CDR1 and CDR2: SGHAT, FQNNGV. Deletions cut 4 bases from V and 9 bases from J, with 19 bases between. This CDR3 spans 16 amino acids. The chain's CDR3 is CASSSAGGQGSSPLHF. The DNA of the CDR3 is TGTGCCAGCAGCTCCGCTGGGGGGCAGGGAAGTTCACCCCTCCACTTT. The variable domain in full, with the rest retrieved from reference TRBV11-2 and TRBJ1-6, is EAGVAQSPRYKIIEKRQSVAFWCNPISGHATLYWYQQILGQGPKLLIQFQNNGVVDDSQLPKDRFSAERLKGVDSTLKIQPAKLEDSAVYLCASSSAGGQGSSPLHFGNGTRLTVT.

This clonotype was seen repeatedly, ten times or more. As DNA, the CDR3 is TGTGCCACGACCGCGGGGGCCAACGAGCAGTACTTC. This codes for CATTAGANEQYF. The chain carries TRBV28 and TRBJ2-7; D perhaps matches TRBD2 (7 bases). From germline, CDR1 is MDHEN and CDR2 SYDVKM. The CDR3 sequence is 12 residues long. V lost 10 bases, J lost 5 bases, and 15 bases lay in between.

This clonotype has at least ten counts. CDR3 residues: CASSIQVNYGYTF. CDR3 DNA: TGTGCCAGCAGTATACAGGTTAACTATGGCTACACCTTC. V and J are TRBV9 and TRBJ1-2, with D possibly matching TRBD1 (5 bases). V was cut by 5 bases and J by 1 base, with 9 bases left in between. CDR1 and CDR2 from the germline V gene are SGDLS and YYNGEE. The CDR3 covers 13 residues.